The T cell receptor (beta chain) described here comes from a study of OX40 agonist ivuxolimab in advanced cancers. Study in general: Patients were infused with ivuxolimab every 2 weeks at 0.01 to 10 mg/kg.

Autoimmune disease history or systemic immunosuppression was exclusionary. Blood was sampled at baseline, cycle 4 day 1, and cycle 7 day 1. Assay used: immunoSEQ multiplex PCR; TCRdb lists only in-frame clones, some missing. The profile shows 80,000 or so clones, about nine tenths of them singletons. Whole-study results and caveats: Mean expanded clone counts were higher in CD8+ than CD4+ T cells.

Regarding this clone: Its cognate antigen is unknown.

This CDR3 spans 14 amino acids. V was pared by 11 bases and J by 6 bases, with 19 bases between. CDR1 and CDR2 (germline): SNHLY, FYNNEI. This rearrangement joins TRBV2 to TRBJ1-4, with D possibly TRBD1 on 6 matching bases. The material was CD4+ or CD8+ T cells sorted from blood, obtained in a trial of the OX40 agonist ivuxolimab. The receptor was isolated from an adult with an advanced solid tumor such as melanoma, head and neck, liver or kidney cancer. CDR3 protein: CAAGVGGEDEKLFF. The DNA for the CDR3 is TGTGCCGCAGGGGTCGGGGGCGAGGATGAAAAACTGTTTTTT.